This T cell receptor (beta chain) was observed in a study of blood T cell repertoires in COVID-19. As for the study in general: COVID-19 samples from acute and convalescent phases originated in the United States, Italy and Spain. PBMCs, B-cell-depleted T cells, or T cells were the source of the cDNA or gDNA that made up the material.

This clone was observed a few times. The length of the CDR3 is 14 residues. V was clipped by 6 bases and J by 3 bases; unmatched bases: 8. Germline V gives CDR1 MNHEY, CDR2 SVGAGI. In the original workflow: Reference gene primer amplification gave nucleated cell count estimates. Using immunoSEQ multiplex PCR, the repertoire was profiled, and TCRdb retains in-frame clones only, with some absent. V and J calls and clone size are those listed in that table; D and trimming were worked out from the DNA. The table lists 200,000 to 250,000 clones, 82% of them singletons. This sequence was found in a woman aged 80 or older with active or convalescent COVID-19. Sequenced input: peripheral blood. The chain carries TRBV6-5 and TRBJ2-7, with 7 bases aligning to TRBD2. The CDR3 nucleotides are TGTGCCAGCAGGTCGCTGGGGGGGGACTACGAGCAGTACTTC. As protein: CASRSLGGDYEQYF.